The 22 T cell receptor beta chains presented below share a single source sample, sequenced in a study of OX40 agonist ivuxolimab in advanced cancers. Method: immunoSEQ multiplex PCR; TCRdb's copy keeps in-frame clones and lacks some. The sample lists fewer than 50,000 clones, 81% occurring once. The sample was CD4+ or CD8+ T cells sorted from blood, taken in a trial of the OX40 agonist ivuxolimab. Every receptor here comes from an adult with an advanced solid tumor such as melanoma, head and neck, liver or kidney cancer.

The chain carries TRBV6-5 and TRBJ1-5, with TRBD1 matching over 7 bases. Germline values: CDR1 MNHEY, CDR2 SVGAGI. J gave up 6 bases and V 5 bases, and 10 bases lay outside the gene matches. This CDR3 is built from 15 residues. The CDR3 reads CASSTGNRGSQPQHF. In nucleotides, the CDR3 is TGTGCCAGCAGTACAGGGAACAGGGGAAGTCAGCCCCAGCATTTT.

The V and J genes are TRBV6-5 and TRBJ1-1; 7 nucleotides match TRBD1. Germline trimming cut 1 base from V and 4 bases from J; bases unmatched to any gene: 3. The germline V gene has CDR1 MNHEY and CDR2 SVGAGI. This CDR3 is built from 14 residues. Here the CDR3 reads CASSYFQGGTEAFF. In nucleotides, the CDR3 is TGTGCCAGCAGTTACTTCCAGGGGGGCACTGAAGCTTTCTTT.

This clone was recorded a few times. This chain connects TRBV11-2 to TRBJ2-7; D might be TRBD2 (7 bases). The V end was cut by 1 base, the J end by 6 bases, with 13 bases between. The germline CDR1 and CDR2 sequences are SGHAT and FQNNGV. CDR3 length: 14 residues. Here the CDR3 reads CASSLGGGASEQYF. In DNA form, the CDR3 reads TGTGCCAGCAGCTTAGGGGGGGGCGCCTCCGAGCAGTACTTC.

The chain recombines TRBV18 with TRBJ2-7; 7 bases match TRBD1. Germline V gives CDR1 KGHSH, CDR2 LQKENI. The CDR3 is made up of 15 amino acids. Trimming took 2 bases from V and 4 from J; bases not matched to a gene: 8. DNA for the CDR3: TGTGCCAGCTCACCAGCCGGGACAGCCCTTTACGAGCAGTACTTC. Its protein product is CASSPAGTALYEQYF.

The chain links TRBV4-3 to TRBJ1-1; D gene uncertain. The germline V gene encodes CDR1 LGHNA and CDR2 YSLEER. The CDR3 covers 13 residues. V was clipped by 3 bases and J by 1 base, with 6 bases between them. The CDR3: CASSHRPNTEAFF. The CDR3 DNA sequence: TGCGCCAGCAGCCACCGACCGAACACTGAAGCTTTCTTT.

The chain has TRBV27 and TRBJ2-1; D is uncertain. The CDR3 sequence is 16 residues long. With 6 bases removed from V and 0 bases from J, the gap between germline ends came to 15 bases. Germline-derived CDR1 and CDR2 are MNHEY and SMNVEV (reference sequence). This CDR3 is CASRDPGSLSYNEQFF. The DNA for the CDR3 is TGTGCCAGCAGGGATCCAGGTTCACTCTCCTACAATGAGCAGTTCTTC.

V is TRBV7-2 and J is TRBJ2-3; no clear D gene. The CDR3 consists of 14 residues. Trimming pared 2 bases from V and 1 base from J, leaving 7 bases between. The V gene's germline CDR1 is SGHTA and CDR2 FQGNSA. CDR3 nucleotide sequence: TGTGCCAGCAGCTTATCGACGGGCACAGATACGCAGTATTTT. Amino acids: CASSLSTGTDTQYF. The variable domain in full, with the rest retrieved from reference TRBV7-2 and TRBJ2-3, is GAGVSQSPSNKVTEKGKDVELRCDPISGHTALYWYRQSLGQGLEFLIYFQGNSAPDKSGLPSDRFSAERTGGSVSTLTIQRTQQEDSAVYLCASSLSTGTDTQYFGPGTRLTVL.

V is TRBV4-2 and J is TRBJ2-7, with D perhaps matching TRBD2 (6 bases). Germline CDR1 and CDR2: LGHNA and YNFKEQ. V lost 4 bases, J lost 3 bases, and 13 bases lay in between. This CDR3 has 14 amino acids. CDR3 sequence (DNA): TGTGCCAGCAGCCCCGACCGGACTAACTACGAGCAGTACTTC. It yields the protein CASSPDRTNYEQYF.

The genes are TRBV7-2 and TRBJ1-2, with a weak D call TRBD1 (5 bases). Per the germline V gene, CDR1 is SGHTA and CDR2 is FQGNSA. Trimming took off 3 bases at V and 12 bases at J, with 17 bases between the two ends. The CDR3 contains 13 residues. Written as DNA, the CDR3 is TGTGCCAGCAGCTTGGCGCTGGGGTGGGGCCACACCTTC. Its translation: CASSLALGWGHTF. The variable domain in full, with the rest retrieved from reference TRBV7-2 and TRBJ1-2, is GAGVSQSPSNKVTEKGKDVELRCDPISGHTALYWYRQSLGQGLEFLIYFQGNSAPDKSGLPSDRFSAERTGGSVSTLTIQRTQQEDSAVYLCASSLALGWGHTFGSGTRLTVV.

The chain uses TRBV5-1 and TRBJ2-1; 13 bases agree with TRBD2. Germline V lookup: CDR1 SGHRS, CDR2 YFSETQ. This CDR3 region has 15 residues. V was clipped by 3 bases and J by 4 bases; unmatched bases: 1. The CDR3 is CASSSGLAGYNEQFF. The CDR3 coding sequence is TGCGCCAGCAGCTCGGGACTAGCGGGATACAATGAGCAGTTCTTC.

The chain joins TRBV30 to TRBJ1-1; D not resolved. Trimming left V 3 bases short and J 7 bases short, with 6 bases between. The CDR3 length is 10 residues. Per germline, CDR1 GTSNPN and CDR2 SVGIG (reference sequence). CDR3 in amino acids: CAWSGLEAFF. DNA for the CDR3: TGTGCCTGGAGCGGCCTTGAAGCTTTCTTT. The full variable domain, in which reference TRBV30 and TRBJ1-1 provide the parts outside the CDR3, is SQTIHQWPATLVQPVGSPLSLECTVEGTSNPNLYWYRQAAGRGLQLLFYSVGIGQISSEVPQNLSASRPQDRQFILSSKKLLLSDSGFYLCAWSGLEAFFGQGTRLTVV.

V gene TRBV5-6 combines with J gene TRBJ2-7; D gene unclear. Trimming pared 1 base from V and 7 bases from J, leaving 9 bases between. There are 12 residues in the CDR3. CDR1 and CDR2 (germline): SGHDT, YYEEEE. CDR3 DNA sequence: TGTGCCAGCAGCTTGAGTTTAAGGGAGCAGTACTTC. Translating it yields CASSLSLREQYF.

The V and J genes are TRBV12-2 and TRBJ2-7. TRBV12-2 is noted as a pseudogene. The CDR3 totals 21 residues. The CDR3 is CASRRGLVGSTGRVLIYEQYV. The CDR3 nucleotides are TGTGCAAGTCGCCGGGGCCTAGTTGGTTCGACAGGGAGGGTTTTAATTTACGAGCAGTACGTC.

V gene TRBV15 combines with J gene TRBJ2-3; D remains unclear. CDR1 and CDR2 (germline): LNHNV, YYDKDF (reference sequence). The V and J ends lost 4 bases and 2 bases respectively, with 7 bases between them. This CDR3 comprises 13 residues. CDR3 loop: CATSTRPTDTQYF. CDR3 coding DNA: TGTGCCACCAGCACTCGGCCCACAGATACGCAGTATTTT.

The chain carries TRBV9 and TRBJ2-1; weak D call: TRBD2 (6 bases). The germline V gene has CDR1 SGDLS and CDR2 YYNGEE. This CDR3 is 14 amino acids long. Trimming cost V 2 bases and J 1 base, with 7 bases left between them. CDR3 sequence reads: CASSVAGSYNEQFF. CDR3 DNA: TGTGCCAGCAGCGTGGCGGGGTCCTACAATGAGCAGTTCTTC.

The V and J genes are TRBV27 and TRBJ1-4, with 8 positions matching TRBD1. CDR1 and CDR2 from the germline V gene are MNHEY and SMNVEV (reference sequence). The ends lost 7 bases at V and 4 bases at J; junction bases unmatched: 8. This CDR3 region has 15 residues. The CDR3 spells CASTLTGGLNEKLFF. DNA of the CDR3: TGTGCCAGCACCTTAACAGGGGGACTTAATGAAAAACTGTTTTTT.

The chain uses TRBV7-2 and TRBJ2-5; maybe TRBD1 (6 bases). Germline V CDR1 and CDR2: SGHTA, FQGNSA. This CDR3 has 13 residues. V lost 3 bases and J 5 bases, leaving 10 bases between the germline ends. The CDR3 region has the DNA TGTGCCAGCAGCTTTAACAGGGCGGAGACCCAGTACTTC. Its translation is CASSFNRAETQYF.

The chain couples TRBV29-1 to TRBJ1-5, with 9 bases fitting TRBD1. This CDR3 is 13 amino acids long. Per germline, CDR1 SQVTM and CDR2 ANQGSEA. V was clipped by 6 bases and J by 5 bases; unmatched bases: 5. CDR3 in DNA: TGCAGCGTGGGACAGGGCGGGGATCAGCCCCAGCATTTT. This codes for CSVGQGGDQPQHF.

This rearrangement joins TRBV5-6 to TRBJ1-1, with D unclear. The CDR3 runs 14 residues. The germline V and J ends were trimmed by 2 bases and 1 base, with 9 bases remaining between them. Germline values: CDR1 SGHDT, CDR2 YYEEEE. In nucleotides, the CDR3 is TGTGCCAGCAGCTTAACGAATAGGAACACTGAAGCTTTCTTT. Translation gives CASSLTNRNTEAFF.

The chain recombines TRBV2 with TRBJ2-7, with D possibly matching TRBD1 (6 bases). In germline, CDR1 is SNHLY, CDR2 FYNNEI. The CDR3 totals 15 residues. Trimming removed 4 bases at V and 5 bases at J, with 18 bases between. CDR3 sequence (DNA): TGTGCCAGCAGTGTCCTTAGACAGGATTTGGACGAGCAGTACTTC. It codes for CASSVLRQDLDEQYF.

The gene calls are TRBV19 and TRBJ2-7; 8 bases are a match to TRBD1. CDR1 and CDR2 from the germline V gene are LNHDA and SQIVND (reference sequence). This CDR3 has 13 amino acids. V was clipped by 8 bases and J by 6 bases; unmatched bases: 9. The CDR3 sequence: CASEGQDVSEQYF. The CDR3 DNA reads as TGTGCCAGTGAGGGACAGGATGTTTCCGAGCAGTACTTC. Complete variable domain (other parts from reference TRBV19 and TRBJ2-7): DGGITQSPKYLFRKEGQNVTLSCEQNLNHDAMYWYRQDPGQGLRLIYYSQIVNDFQKGDIAEGYSVSREKKESFPLTVTSAQKNPTAFYLCASEGQDVSEQYFGPGTRLTVT.

The gene calls are TRBV18 and TRBJ1-2, with 8 bases lining up with TRBD1. With V trimmed by 2 bases and J by 8 bases, 13 bases remained unmatched. CDR3 length equals 16 residues. Per the germline V gene, CDR1 is KGHSH and CDR2 is LQKENI. CDR3 nucleotides: TGTGCCAGCTCACCAAATCTGCTGGCAGGGGGCCGGGGCTACACCTTC. Residues: CASSPNLLAGGRGYTF.